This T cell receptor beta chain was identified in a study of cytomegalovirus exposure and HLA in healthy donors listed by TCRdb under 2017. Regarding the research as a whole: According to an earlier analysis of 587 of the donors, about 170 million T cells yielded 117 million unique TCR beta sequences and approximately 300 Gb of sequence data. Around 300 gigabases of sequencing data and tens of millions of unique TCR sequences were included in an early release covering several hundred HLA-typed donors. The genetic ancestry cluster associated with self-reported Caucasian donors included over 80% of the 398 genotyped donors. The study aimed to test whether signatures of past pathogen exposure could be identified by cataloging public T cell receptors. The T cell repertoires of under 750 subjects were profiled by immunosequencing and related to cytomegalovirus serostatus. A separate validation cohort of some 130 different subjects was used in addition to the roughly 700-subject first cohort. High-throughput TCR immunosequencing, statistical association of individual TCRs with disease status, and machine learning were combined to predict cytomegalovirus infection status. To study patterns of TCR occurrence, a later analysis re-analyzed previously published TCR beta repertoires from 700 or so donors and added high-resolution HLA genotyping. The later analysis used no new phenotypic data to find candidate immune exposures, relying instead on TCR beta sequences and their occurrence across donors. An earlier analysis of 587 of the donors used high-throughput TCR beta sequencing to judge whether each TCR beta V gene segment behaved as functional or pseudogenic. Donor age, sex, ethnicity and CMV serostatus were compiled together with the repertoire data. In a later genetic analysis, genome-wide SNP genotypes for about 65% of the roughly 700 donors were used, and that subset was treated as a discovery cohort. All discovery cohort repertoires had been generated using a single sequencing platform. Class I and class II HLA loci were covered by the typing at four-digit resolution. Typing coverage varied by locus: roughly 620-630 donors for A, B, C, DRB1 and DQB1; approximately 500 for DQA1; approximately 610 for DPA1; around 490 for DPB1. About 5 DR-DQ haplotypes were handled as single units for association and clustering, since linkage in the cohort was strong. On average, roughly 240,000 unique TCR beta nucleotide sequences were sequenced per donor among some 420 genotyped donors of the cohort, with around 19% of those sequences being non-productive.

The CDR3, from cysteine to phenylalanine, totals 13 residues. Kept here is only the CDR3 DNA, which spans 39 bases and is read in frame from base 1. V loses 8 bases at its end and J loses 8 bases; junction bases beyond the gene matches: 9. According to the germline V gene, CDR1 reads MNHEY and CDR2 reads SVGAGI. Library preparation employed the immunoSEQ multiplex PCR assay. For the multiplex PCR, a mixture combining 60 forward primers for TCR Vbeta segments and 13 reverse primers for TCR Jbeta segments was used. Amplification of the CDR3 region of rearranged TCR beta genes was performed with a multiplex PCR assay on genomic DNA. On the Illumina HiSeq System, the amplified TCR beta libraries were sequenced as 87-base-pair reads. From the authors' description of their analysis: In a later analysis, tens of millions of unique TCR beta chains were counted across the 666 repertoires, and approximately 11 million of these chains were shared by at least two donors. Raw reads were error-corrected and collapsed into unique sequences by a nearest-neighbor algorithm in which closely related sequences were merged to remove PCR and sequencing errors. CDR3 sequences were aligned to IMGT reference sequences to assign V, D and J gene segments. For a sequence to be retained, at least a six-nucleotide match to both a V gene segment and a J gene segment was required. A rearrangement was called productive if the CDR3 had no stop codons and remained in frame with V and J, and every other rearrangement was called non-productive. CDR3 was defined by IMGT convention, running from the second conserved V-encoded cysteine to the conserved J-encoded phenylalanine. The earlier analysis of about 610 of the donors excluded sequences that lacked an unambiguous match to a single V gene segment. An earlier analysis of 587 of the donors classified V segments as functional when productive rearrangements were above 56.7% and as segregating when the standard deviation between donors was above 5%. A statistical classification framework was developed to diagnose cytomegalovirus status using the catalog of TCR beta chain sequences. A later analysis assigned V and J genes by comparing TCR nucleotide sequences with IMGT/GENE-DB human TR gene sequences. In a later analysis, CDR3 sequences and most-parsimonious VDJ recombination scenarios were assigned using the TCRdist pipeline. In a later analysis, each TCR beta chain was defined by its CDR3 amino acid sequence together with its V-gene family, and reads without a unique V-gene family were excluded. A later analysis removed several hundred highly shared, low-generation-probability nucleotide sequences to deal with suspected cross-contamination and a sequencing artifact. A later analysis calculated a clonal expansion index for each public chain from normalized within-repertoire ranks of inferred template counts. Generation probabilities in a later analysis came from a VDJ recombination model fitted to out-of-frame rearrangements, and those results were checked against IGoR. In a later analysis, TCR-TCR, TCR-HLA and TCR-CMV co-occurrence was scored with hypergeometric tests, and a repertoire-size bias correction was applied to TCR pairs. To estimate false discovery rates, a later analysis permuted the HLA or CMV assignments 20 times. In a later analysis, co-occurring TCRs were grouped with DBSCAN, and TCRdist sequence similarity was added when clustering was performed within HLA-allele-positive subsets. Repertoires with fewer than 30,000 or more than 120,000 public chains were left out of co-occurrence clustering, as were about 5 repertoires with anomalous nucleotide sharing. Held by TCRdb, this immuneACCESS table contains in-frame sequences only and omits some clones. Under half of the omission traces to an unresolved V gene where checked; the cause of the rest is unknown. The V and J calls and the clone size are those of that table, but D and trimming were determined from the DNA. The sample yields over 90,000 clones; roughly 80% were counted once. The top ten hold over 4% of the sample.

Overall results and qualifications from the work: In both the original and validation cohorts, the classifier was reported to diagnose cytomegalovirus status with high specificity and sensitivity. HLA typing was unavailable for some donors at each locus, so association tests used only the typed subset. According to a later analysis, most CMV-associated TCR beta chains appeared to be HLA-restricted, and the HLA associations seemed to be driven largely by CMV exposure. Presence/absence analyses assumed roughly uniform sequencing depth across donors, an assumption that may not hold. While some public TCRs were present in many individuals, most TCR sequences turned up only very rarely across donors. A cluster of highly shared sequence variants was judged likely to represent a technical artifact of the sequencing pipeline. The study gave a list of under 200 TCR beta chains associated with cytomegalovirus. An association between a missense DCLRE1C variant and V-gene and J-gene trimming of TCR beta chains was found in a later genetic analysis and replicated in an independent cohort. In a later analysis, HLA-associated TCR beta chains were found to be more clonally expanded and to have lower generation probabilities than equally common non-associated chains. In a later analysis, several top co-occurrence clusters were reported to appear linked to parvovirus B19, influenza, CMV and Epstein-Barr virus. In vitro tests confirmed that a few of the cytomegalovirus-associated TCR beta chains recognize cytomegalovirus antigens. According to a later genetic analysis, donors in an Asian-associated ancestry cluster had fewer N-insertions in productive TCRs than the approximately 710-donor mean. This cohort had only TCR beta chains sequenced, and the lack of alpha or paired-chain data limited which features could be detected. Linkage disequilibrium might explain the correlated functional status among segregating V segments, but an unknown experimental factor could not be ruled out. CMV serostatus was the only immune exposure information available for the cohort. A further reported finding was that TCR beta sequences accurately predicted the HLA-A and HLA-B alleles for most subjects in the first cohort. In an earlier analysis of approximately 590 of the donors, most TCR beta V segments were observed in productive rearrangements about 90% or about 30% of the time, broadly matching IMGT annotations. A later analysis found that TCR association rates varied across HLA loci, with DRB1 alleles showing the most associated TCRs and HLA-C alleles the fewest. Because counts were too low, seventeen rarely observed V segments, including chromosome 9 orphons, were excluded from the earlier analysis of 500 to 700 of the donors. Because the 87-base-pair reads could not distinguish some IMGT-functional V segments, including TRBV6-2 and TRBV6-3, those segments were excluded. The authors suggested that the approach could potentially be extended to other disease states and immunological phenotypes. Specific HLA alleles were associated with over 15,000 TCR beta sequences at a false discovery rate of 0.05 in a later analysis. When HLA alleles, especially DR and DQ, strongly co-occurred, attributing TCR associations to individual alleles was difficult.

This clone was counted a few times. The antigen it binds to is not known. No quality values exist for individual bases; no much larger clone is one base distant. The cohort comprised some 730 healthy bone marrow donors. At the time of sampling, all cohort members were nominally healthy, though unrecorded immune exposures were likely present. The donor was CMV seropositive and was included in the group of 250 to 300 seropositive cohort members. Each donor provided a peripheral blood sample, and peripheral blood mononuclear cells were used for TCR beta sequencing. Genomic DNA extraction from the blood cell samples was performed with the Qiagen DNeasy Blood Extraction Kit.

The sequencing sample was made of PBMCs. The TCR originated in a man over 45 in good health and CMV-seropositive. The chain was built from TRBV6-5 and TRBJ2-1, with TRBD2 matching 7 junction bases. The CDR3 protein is CASGSSGGDEQFF. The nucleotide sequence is TGTGCCAGCGGTTCTAGCGGAGGGGATGAGCAGTTCTTC.